This TCR beta chain stems from a study of T cell changes during pregnancy in multiple sclerosis. This clone was seen just once. V lost 3 bases to trimming and J lost 4 bases; unmatched junction nucleotides: 13. CDR1 is SGHRS, CDR2 YFSETQ, per germline. The CDR3 covers 18 residues. The protocol was immunoSEQ multiplex PCR, while the TCRdb copy is restricted to in-frame clones and leaves out a portion. The sample carries around 51,000 clones, 93% recorded once. Sequencing was performed on peripheral blood, taken in the second trimester of pregnancy. The receptor was isolated from a female donor with multiple sclerosis, enrolled in a pregnancy study. The chain employs TRBV5-1 and TRBJ2-1; 10 bases agree with TRBD2. CDR3 in amino acids: CASSSAGIGTSVYNEQFF. The CDR3 DNA is TGCGCCAGCAGCTCCGCCGGCATAGGGACTAGCGTATACAATGAGCAGTTCTTC.